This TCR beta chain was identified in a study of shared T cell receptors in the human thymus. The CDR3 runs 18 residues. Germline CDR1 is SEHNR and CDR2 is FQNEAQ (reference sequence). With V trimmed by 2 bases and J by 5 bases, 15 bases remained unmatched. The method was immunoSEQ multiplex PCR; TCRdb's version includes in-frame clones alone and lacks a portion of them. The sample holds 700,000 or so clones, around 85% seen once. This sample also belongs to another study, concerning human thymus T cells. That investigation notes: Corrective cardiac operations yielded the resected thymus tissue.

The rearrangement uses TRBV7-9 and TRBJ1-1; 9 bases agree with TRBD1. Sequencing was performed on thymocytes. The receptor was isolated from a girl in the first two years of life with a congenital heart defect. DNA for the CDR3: TGTGCCAGCAGCTTAAATCTCAGGGGACAGGGTGAGGATACTGAAGCTTTCTTT. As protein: CASSLNLRGQGEDTEAFF. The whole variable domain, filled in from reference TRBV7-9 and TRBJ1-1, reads DTGVSQNPRHKITKRGQNVTFRCDPISEHNRLYWYRQTLGQGPEFLTYFQNEAQLEKSRLLSDRFSAERPKGSFSTLEIQRTEQGDSAMYLCASSLNLRGQGEDTEAFFGQGTRLTVV.